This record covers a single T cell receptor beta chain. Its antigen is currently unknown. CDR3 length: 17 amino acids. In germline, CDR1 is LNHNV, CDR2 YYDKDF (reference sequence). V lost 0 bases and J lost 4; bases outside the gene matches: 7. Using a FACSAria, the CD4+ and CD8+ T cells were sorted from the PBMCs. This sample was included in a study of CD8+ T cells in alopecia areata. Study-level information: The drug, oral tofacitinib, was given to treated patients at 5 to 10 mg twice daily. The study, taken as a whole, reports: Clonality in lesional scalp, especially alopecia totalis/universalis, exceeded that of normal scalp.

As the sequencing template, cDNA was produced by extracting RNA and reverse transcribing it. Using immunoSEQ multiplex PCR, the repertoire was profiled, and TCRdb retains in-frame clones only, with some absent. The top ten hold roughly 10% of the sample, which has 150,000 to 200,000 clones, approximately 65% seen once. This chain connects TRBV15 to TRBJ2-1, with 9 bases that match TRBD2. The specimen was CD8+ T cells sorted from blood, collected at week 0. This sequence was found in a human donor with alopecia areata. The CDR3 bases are TGTGCCACCAGCAGAGACGTAAGCGGGGGGCTATACAATGAGCAGTTCTTC. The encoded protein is CATSRDVSGGLYNEQFF.